Sequencing of this T cell receptor beta chain was carried out in a study of blood T cell repertoires in COVID-19. Whole-study context: PBMCs, B-cell-depleted T cells, or T cells provided the cDNA or gDNA that made up the material.

In the source study's methods: Estimates of nucleated cell counts were drawn from the amplification of reference gene primers. This table comes from immunoSEQ multiplex PCR, and its TCRdb copy is limited to in-frame clones, with some not included. D and trimming were read from the DNA, whereas the V and J calls and clone size are those reported in that table. The sample yields about 90,000 clones, about 89% seen once. The CDR3 has 15 amino acids. CDR1 and CDR2 from the germline V gene are WSHSY and SAAADI. J gave up 0 bases and V 7 bases, and 7 bases lay outside the gene matches. The V gene is TRBV10-2, the J gene TRBJ2-7, with TRBD1 matching over 9 bases. Material: peripheral blood. This clonotype was obtained from a woman between 70 and 85 years old with acute or convalescent COVID-19. As DNA, the CDR3 is TGCGCCAGCAAACATCCGGACAGGGGCTCCTACGAGCAGTACTTC. Translating it yields CASKHPDRGSYEQYF.